This TCR beta chain stems from a study of T cells in Graves' hyperthyroidism and ophthalmopathy (dated by TCRdb to between 2018 and 2021). About the study as a whole: Peripheral blood samples were taken at initial diagnosis, before any treatment was given. An independent validation cohort of 18 to 20 hyperthyroidism patients and 17 patients who later progressed to ophthalmopathy tested prospective prediction of ophthalmopathy. The study also compared thyroid tissue and blood T-cell repertoires from roughly 6 Graves' hyperthyroidism patients. After blood sampling, hyperthyroidism patients were treated with methimazole at a starting dose of 30 mg daily, and ophthalmopathy patients were treated with high-dose intravenous methylprednisolone. The approximately 100 discovery patients were divided at random into training and test sets in a 7:3 ratio. The paper reports TCR Vbeta CDR3 sequencing of approximately 140 peripheral blood samples: around 41 ophthalmopathy, fewer than 85 hyperthyroidism and approximately 17 progressor patients. To identify distinguishing TCR V-J signatures, a discovery cohort of 95 to 100 patients was used, comprising 43 with Graves' ophthalmopathy and approximately 58 with stable Graves' hyperthyroidism. General findings and caveats noted by the study authors: A model built on a 13 V-J signature distinguished ophthalmopathy from stable hyperthyroidism, reaching about 89% sensitivity and under 84% specificity in cross-validation and 80%/75% in testing. Blood samples also contained most of the expanded thyroid clonotypes (frequency above 0.001), which suggests that blood repertoires may reflect thyroid immune responses. In validation, progression to ophthalmopathy was predicted by the model with 55% to 71% sensitivity and just over 72% specificity, a median of about 6 months before onset. Sample size was not statistically predetermined, and blinding of investigators to group allocation was not performed.

With respect to this clonotype: Its antigen is unknown. The sample holds no much larger clone one base away, and base qualities are not on file.

Here V drops 6 bases and J drops 9 bases, and the junction holds 13 bases not matched to any gene. The CDR3 starts with the cysteine, ends with the phenylalanine, and has 15 residues. The read is trimmed to its CDR3 DNA, 45 bases read in frame from base 1. According to the germline V gene (reference sequence), CDR1 reads MNHEY and CDR2 reads SMNVEV. Amplification of TCR beta CDR3 regions was carried out from RNA transcripts. For the first round of RT-PCR on the TCR CDR3, the HTBI primer set was used together with the Qiagen OneStep RT-PCR kit. A second multiplex PCR round built the libraries, followed by size selection and purification. Libraries were sequenced paired-end with 100 bp reads on an Illumina HiSeq2000. The authors processed their data as follows. SOAPnuke was used to process the raw data, removing reads that contained adapters or uncalled bases, had a mean Phred below 15, or lacked an exact match to the constant primer or identifier. COPE v1.2.5 was used to merge high-quality paired reads, and clonotypes were defined as unique nucleotide sequences. MiTCR v1.1 was used to align the clonotypes against IMGT TRBV, TRBD and TRBJ reference segments. Only V-J combinations with frequency above 0.0001, covering about 99% of repertoires, were analysed. A TCS score was defined as the ratio between F50 (clonal expansion) and ExV (chaos), using BLOSUM62-based TCRdist between CDR3 peptides within each V-J. Welch's t-statistics and random forest reduced just over 500 V-J features to 10 to 15, which were used in a naive Bayes classifier (R e1071). TCRdb trimmed the raw reads at Q25, called clones with MiXCR and kept productive beta chains. All rows with the same CDR3 protein become a single entry with the most common DNA and genes. TCRdb, not the original authors, processed these V and J calls. The sample data list approximately 400,000 distinct CDR3 sequences, and around 25% of these were observed just once. Together, the top ten hold around four fifths of the sample.

Stable Graves' hyperthyroidism was defined as the absence of progression to ophthalmopathy over 18 months of follow-up. The hyperthyroidism patients were between 18 and 65 years old and newly diagnosed, with a disease duration of less than 2 months. Exclusion was applied to patients with uncontrolled infections, other autoimmune diseases, pregnancy or lactation. Clinical symptoms, serum thyroxine and TRAb, thyroid ultrasound, and orbital computed tomography formed the basis for the diagnoses. PBMCs were separated from approximately 10 ml of fresh peripheral blood using Ficoll-Paque density gradient centrifugation. Total RNA was extracted with Trizol reagent, and quality was checked on an Agilent 2100 Bioanalyzer.

The sample was blood. The rearranged segments are TRBV27 and TRBJ2-1, with 8 bases aligning to TRBD1. This sequence was found in a man aged 50 to 60 with Graves' hyperthyroidism. The nucleotides read TGTGCCAGCAGCTCGGGACAGGTGAATTGGAGTGAGCAGTTCTTC. It is translated as CASSSGQVNWSEQFF.